These 7 T cell receptor beta chains came from one sample sequenced in a study of identical twins. Via MiXCR, TCRdb re-called the 5' RACE reads, giving one row per CDR3 protein. The repertoire consists of about 390,000 distinct CDR3 sequences, with approximately 8.8% occurring once and the leading ten covering roughly 8.9%. What was sequenced was naive T cells sorted from blood. The receptors were sampled from a woman between 50 and 59 years old in good health.

This clonotype was seen repeatedly, ten times or more. The chain carries TRBV14 and TRBJ2-1; TRBD1 might be the D (5 bases). V was shortened by 1 base and J by 2 bases, with 9 bases between the two germline ends. The CDR3 loop spans 15 amino acids. Per the germline V gene, CDR1 is SGHDN and CDR2 is FVKESK. The CDR3 loop is CASSQGKGPYNEQFF. The CDR3 DNA reads as TGTGCCAGCAGCCAAGGCAAGGGGCCCTACAATGAGCAGTTCTTC.

At least ten counts were recorded for this clonotype. J is TRBJ1-1 and V is TRBV29-1; D not certain. The V gene lost 3 bases and the J gene lost 6 bases, with 8 bases spanning the gap. This CDR3 region has 11 residues. Per the germline V gene, CDR1 is SQVTM and CDR2 is ANQGSEA. CDR3 bases: TGCAGCGTTGATGCACAGCCTGAAGCTTTCTTT. Translating it yields CSVDAQPEAFF.

This clonotype showed up just a few times. The chain links TRBV2 to TRBJ2-7, with 9 positions matching TRBD1. Germline CDR1 is SNHLY and CDR2 is FYNNEI. The CDR3 spans 15 residues. J was trimmed by 0 bases and V by 3 bases; bases with no gene match: 3. CDR3 sequence: CASSEGTGYSYEQYF. In DNA form, the CDR3 reads TGTGCCAGCAGTGAGGGGACAGGGTACTCCTACGAGCAGTACTTC. Full variable domain (rest looked up from reference TRBV2 and TRBJ2-7): EPEVTQTPSHQVTQMGQEVILRCVPISNHLYFYWYRQILGQKVEFLVSFYNNEISEKSEIFDDQFSVERPDGSNFTLKIRSTKLEDSAMYFCASSEGTGYSYEQYFGPGTRLTVT.

This clonotype was seen a few times. This chain connects TRBV10-3 to TRBJ2-7, with D perhaps matching TRBD1 (6 bases). This CDR3 spans 15 amino acids. Germline values: CDR1 ENHRY, CDR2 SYGVKD. Trimming removed 3 bases at V and 2 bases at J, with 14 bases between. In DNA, the CDR3 is TGTGCCATCAGTGACCAGCAACAGGGTACCTACGAGCAGTACTTC. Its translation is CAISDQQQGTYEQYF.

There are a few counts of this clonotype. The J gene is TRBJ2-7, the V gene TRBV2; 10 nucleotides match TRBD2. The CDR3 runs to 17 residues. CDR1 SNHLY and CDR2 FYNNEI come from the germline V gene. V trimming: 4 bases; J trimming: 2 bases; junction bases outside the gene matches: 11. The CDR3 nucleotides are TGTGCCAGCAGTGGGCCTAACGGACTAGCGGTGCCCTACGAGCAGTACTTC. This gives the protein CASSGPNGLAVPYEQYF.

Only a few counts were recorded for this clonotype. The V call is TRBV7-8, the J call TRBJ2-1; 7 bases match TRBD2. CDR3 size: 13 residues. Germline lookup yields CDR1 SGHVS and CDR2 FQNEAQ. Trimming cost V 10 bases and J 8 bases; bases outside gene matches: 11. CDR3 residues: CATDRGSADEQFF. For the CDR3, the DNA is TGTGCCACCGACCGCGGGAGTGCAGATGAGCAGTTCTTC.

This clonotype showed up just a few times. This sequence joins TRBV12-3 or TRBV12-4 and TRBJ2-3; 16 nucleotides align to TRBD2. The V gene end was trimmed by 3 bases and the J gene end by 3 bases; junction bases not matched to a gene: 9. The CDR3 is 19 residues long. The CDR3 DNA is TGTGCCAGCAGTTTCCTTGGGACTAGCGGGAGGGCCAAAACAGATACGCAGTATTTT. The encoded protein is CASSFLGTSGRAKTDTQYF.